The 19 T cell receptor beta chains below were found in one sample sequenced in a study of metastatic and nonmetastatic thyroid tumors. TCRdb reprocessed the PCR reads via MiXCR. The sample contains about 27,000 clones, roughly 17% of which appear only once. Among the patients, none had received any treatment before thyroid surgery. Sequences were obtained from blood. These receptors were obtained from a male donor with papillary thyroid cancer or a benign thyroid nodule (not recorded which). Some clones in this sample may be carry-over from other donors' samples.

A few counts support this clone. CDR3 amino acids: CSASPGTDNYGYTF. The DNA for the CDR3 is TGCAGTGCTAGCCCCGGGACAGATAACTATGGCTACACCTTC. This rearrangement joins TRBV20-1 to TRBJ1-2; 7 positions agree with TRBD1. The V gene end was trimmed by 3 bases and the J gene end by 1 base; junction bases not matched to a gene: 5. The germline gives CDR1 DFQATT, CDR2 SNEGSKA (reference sequence). The CDR3 is 14 residues long.

This clone turned up a few times. The V gene is TRBV6-1, the J gene TRBJ2-7; 10 bases fit TRBD1. This CDR3 contains 15 residues. The germline gives CDR1 MNHNS, CDR2 SASEGT. J gave up 2 bases and V 6 bases, and 7 bases lay outside the gene matches. CDR3 DNA: TGTGCCAGCAGGGACGCCGGGACAGGGGCCTACGAGCAGTACTTC. It is translated as CASRDAGTGAYEQYF.

This clone has more than one count but fewer than ten. This may come from a read error, since a much larger clone is one base off. This sample includes further DNA sequences coding for the same CDR3. The gene calls are TRBV7-8 and TRBJ2-5; no definite D call. Germline V gives CDR1 SGHVS, CDR2 FQNEAQ. V was cut by 1 base and J by 4 bases, with 16 bases left in between. This CDR3 has 16 amino acids. The CDR3 loop reads CASSLVVPVGTETQYF. The CDR3 nucleotides read TGTGCCAGCAGCTTAGTTGTCCCGGTGGGTACAGAGACCCAGTACTTC.

The rearrangement links TRBV5-4 to TRBJ1-1; tentatively, D is TRBD1 (5 bases). The CDR3 is made up of 15 amino acids. The V and J ends lost 1 base and 1 base respectively, with 11 bases between them. Germline values: CDR1 SGHNT, CDR2 YYREEE (reference sequence). The DNA for the CDR3 is TGTGCCAGCAGCTTGCCGGGACGGAAGAACACTGAAGCTTTCTTT. Translation: CASSLPGRKNTEAFF. Based on the CDR3 plus reference TRBV5-4 and TRBJ1-1, the full variable domain is ETGVTQSPTHLIKTRGQQVTLRCSSQSGHNTVSWYQQALGQGPQFIFQYYREEENGRGNFPPRFSGLQFPNYSSELNVNALELDDSALYLCASSLPGRKNTEAFFGQGTRLTVV.

The chain recombines TRBV4-2 with TRBJ1-5; 7 bases agree with TRBD1. V was clipped by 5 bases and J by 4 bases; unmatched bases: 14. The CDR3 totals 17 residues. Germline values: CDR1 LGHNA, CDR2 YNFKEQ. The CDR3 DNA reads TGTGCCAGCAGCGTAGGGGGCGGCCAGGATAAAAATCAGCCCCAGCATTTT. Protein: CASSVGGGQDKNQPQHF.

Only a few counts were recorded for this clone. The chain joins TRBV6-1 to TRBJ2-7; D unresolved. This CDR3 contains 12 residues. In germline, CDR1 is MNHNS, CDR2 SASEGT. Trimming shortened V by 7 bases and J by 4 bases, and 11 bases separated the two germline ends. The CDR3 nucleotides are TGTGCCAGCATGAACCACCAATACGAGCAGTACTTC. It codes for CASMNHQYEQYF.

Many counts were recorded for this clone. V gene TRBV2 combines with J gene TRBJ2-1; D is unresolved. Germline V CDR1 and CDR2: SNHLY, FYNNEI. CDR3 size: 14 residues. Trimming removed 8 bases from V and 0 bases from J, with 11 bases in between. The chain's CDR3 is CASGVMSSYNEQFF. The CDR3 DNA follows: TGTGCCAGCGGCGTGATGAGCTCCTACAATGAGCAGTTCTTC.

This clone is labeled as large (0.1 to 1%). The rearrangement links TRBV30 to TRBJ1-1; no reliable D call. CDR1 and CDR2 (germline): GTSNPN, SVGIG (reference sequence). Deletions cut 0 bases from V and 3 bases from J, with 8 bases between. This CDR3 is 13 amino acids long. In DNA, the CDR3 is TGTGCCTGGAGTGTAAGGGAACACACTGAAGCTTTCTTT. Amino acids: CAWSVREHTEAFF.

The V and J genes are TRBV13 and TRBJ1-1, with 8 positions matching TRBD1. Germline V gene sequence: CDR1 PRHDT, CDR2 FYEKMQ (reference sequence). The V gene end was trimmed by 2 bases and the J gene end by 2 bases; junction bases not matched to a gene: 10. The CDR3 is 17 amino acids. The CDR3 DNA reads as TGTGCCAGCAGCTTACCCCGGACAGGGACGGTTAACACTGAAGCTTTCTTT. It encodes CASSLPRTGTVNTEAFF.

Concerning this clone: Since a much larger clone is just one base distant, this may be a read error. Because the CDR3's place on the DNA is in doubt, the DNA is left out and the CDR3 is given as listed by TCRdb. The chain recombines TRBV9 with TRBJ1-4. CDR1 and CDR2 from the germline V gene are SGDLS and YYNGEE. Inclusive of both ends, the CDR3 amounts to 14 amino acids. CDR3 sequence: CASSVGPGSEKLVF.

This clone was recorded a few times. This rearrangement joins TRBV20-1 to TRBJ2-7, with D perhaps matching TRBD2 (7 bases). V was cut by 0 bases and J by 3 bases, with 18 bases left in between. CDR1 and CDR2 from the germline V gene are DFQATT and SNEGSKA (reference sequence). The CDR3 is 16 amino acids. The CDR3 nucleotides are TGCAGTGCTAGAGATCTGGTTGGGGGCGGGAGCTACGAGCAGTACTTC. Its protein product is CSARDLVGGGSYEQYF.

This clone was counted at least ten times. V usage is TRBV19 and J usage is TRBJ2-7; tentatively, D is TRBD2 (6 bases). V was cut by 1 base and J by 1 base, with 8 bases left in between. Germline V gene data show CDR1 as LNHDA and CDR2 as SQIVND (reference sequence). This CDR3 has 14 residues. The CDR3, as DNA: TGTGCCAGTAGTATAGGGACTATTTCCTACGAGCAGTACTTC. Translating gives CASSIGTISYEQYF.

This clone was counted only a few times. The rearrangement uses TRBV10-3 and TRBJ2-7; D call uncertain. Trimming pared 3 bases from V and 4 bases from J, leaving 19 bases between. Germline V gene lookup returns CDR1 ENHRY and CDR2 SYGVKD. This CDR3 contains 16 residues. The chain's CDR3 is CAISDGRSRTSYEQYF. As DNA, the CDR3 is TGTGCCATCAGTGATGGTAGGTCCCGAACCTCATACGAGCAGTACTTC.

This clone was seen at least ten times. The genes are TRBV14 and TRBJ2-1, with TRBD2 as a possible D gene (6 bases). This CDR3 comprises 15 residues. The germline V and J ends were trimmed by 2 bases and 3 bases, with 11 bases remaining between them. Per the germline V gene, CDR1 is SGHDN and CDR2 is FVKESK. CDR3 amino acids: CASSQSRESYNEQFF. CDR3 nucleotides: TGTGCCAGCAGCCAAAGTCGGGAGAGCTACAATGAGCAGTTCTTC. Filled out from reference TRBV14 and TRBJ2-1, the complete variable domain reads EAGVTQFPSHSVIEKGQTVTLRCDPISGHDNLYWYRRVMGKEIKFLLHFVKESKQDESGMPNNRFLAERTGGTYSTLKVQPAELEDSGVYFCASSQSRESYNEQFFGPGTRLTVL.

Ten or more counts support this clone. CDR3 protein: CSIRTERIDTEAFF. Written as DNA, the CDR3 is TGCAGTATTAGGACAGAAAGAATTGACACTGAAGCTTTCTTT. The chain employs TRBV29-1 and TRBJ1-1; a weak D match, TRBD1 (6 bases). CDR3 size: 14 residues. Per the germline V gene, CDR1 is SQVTM and CDR2 is ANQGSEA.

J is TRBJ1-4 and V is TRBV11-2; 9 bases line up with TRBD1. The V segment lost 1 base and the J segment 4 bases; nucleotides outside the gene matches: 1. Germline-derived CDR1 and CDR2 are SGHAT and FQNNGV. The CDR3 is 15 amino acids. CDR3 bases: TGTGCCAGCAGCTTAGGGGACAGGGATAATGAAAAACTGTTTTTT. Its translation: CASSLGDRDNEKLFF. Variable domain in full (rest from reference TRBV11-2 and TRBJ1-4): EAGVAQSPRYKIIEKRQSVAFWCNPISGHATLYWYQQILGQGPKLLIQFQNNGVVDDSQLPKDRFSAERLKGVDSTLKIQPAKLEDSAVYLCASSLGDRDNEKLFFGSGTQLSVL.

There are many counts of this clone. The gene calls are TRBV9 and TRBJ1-2, with TRBD1 as a possible D gene (5 bases). The CDR3 is 12 amino acids. The ends were cut back, 3 bases at V and 8 bases at J, with 11 bases in the middle. The germline V gene encodes CDR1 SGDLS and CDR2 YYNGEE. The CDR3 is CASSEGLGGYTF. The CDR3 DNA sequence: TGTGCCAGCAGCGAGGGGCTGGGGGGCTACACCTTC.

This clone qualifies as medium-sized (0.01 to 0.1%). The chain combines TRBV6-1 with TRBJ2-1; D is uncertain. Deletions cut 7 bases from V and 0 bases from J, with 16 bases between. Germline V lookup: CDR1 MNHNS, CDR2 SASEGT. This CDR3 contains 16 residues. CDR3 region: CASKESREPSYNEQFF. DNA for the CDR3: TGTGCCAGCAAGGAGAGCAGAGAGCCCTCCTACAATGAGCAGTTCTTC.

This clone was recorded at least ten times. A much larger clone differs by one base, so this may be a read error. The conserved phenylalanine or tryptophan normally closing the CDR3 is absent here, so this likely arose from a read error. The chain has TRBV20-1 and TRBJ1-5; the D is unclear. Trimming left V 3 bases short and J 3 bases short, with 21 bases between. There are 17 residues in the CDR3. Germline CDR1 and CDR2: DFQATT and SNEGSKA (reference sequence). The CDR3 loop reads CSARPSRTGSPNQPQHS. CDR3 sequence (DNA): TGCAGTGCTAGGCCGTCGAGGACCGGTAGTCCCAATCAGCCCCAGCATTCT.